The 32 T cell receptor beta chains presented below share a single source sample, sequenced in a study of lymphopenia after photon versus proton radiotherapy. Clones were sequenced by immunoSEQ multiplex PCR, and TCRdb holds only the in-frame ones, with some missing. Of 25,000 to 35,000 clones in the sample, approximately 89% were seen once. Material: peripheral blood, obtained from a patient treated with proton-based radiotherapy. These receptors all come from a woman between 70 and 85 years old with pancreatic cancer. Some clones in this sample may be carry-over from other donors' samples.

The genes are TRBV29-1 and TRBJ2-7; no reliable D call. Germline V gives CDR1 SQVTM, CDR2 ANQGSEA. The length of the CDR3 is 13 residues. Trimming removed 3 bases at V and 2 bases at J, with 11 bases between. CDR3 in DNA: TGCAGCGTTGAGGGCGGAAATACCTACGAGCAGTACTTC. Its protein product is CSVEGGNTYEQYF.

The rearrangement links TRBV7-9 to TRBJ1-4, with a weak D call TRBD1 (6 bases). Germline V lookup: CDR1 SEHNR, CDR2 FQNEAQ (reference sequence). The CDR3 covers 15 residues. Trimming left V 5 bases short and J 6 bases short, with 16 bases between. CDR3 DNA: TGTGCCAGCAGCCCAGGGTACAGGGACGATGAAAAACTGTTTTTT. It yields the protein CASSPGYRDDEKLFF.

CDR3 in amino acids: CASSIGQGGYEQYF. The CDR3 DNA sequence: TGTGCCAGTAGTATTGGACAGGGAGGGTACGAGCAGTACTTC. This sequence joins TRBV19 and TRBJ2-7, with D maybe TRBD1 (8 bases). Germline V gene sequence: CDR1 LNHDA, CDR2 SQIVND (reference sequence). Trimming removed 3 bases from V and 4 bases from J, with 13 bases in between. The CDR3 spans 14 residues.

This clone was detected only once. The chain has TRBV30 and TRBJ1-3; D is uncertain. Trimming cost V 7 bases and J 0 bases, with 10 bases left between them. The CDR3 contains 13 residues. Germline values: CDR1 GTSNPN, CDR2 SVGIG (reference sequence). The CDR3: CALGRASGNTIYF. CDR3 nucleotide sequence: TGTGCCTTGGGTAGGGCCTCTGGAAACACCATATATTTT.

The J gene is TRBJ1-5, the V gene TRBV27; possibly TRBD1 for D (5 bases). V gave up 7 bases and J gave up 2 bases, with 18 bases separating them. Germline CDR1 and CDR2: MNHEY and SMNVEV (reference sequence). CDR3 length: 16 amino acids. As DNA, the CDR3 is TGTGCCAGCACCCTTAGGTCCGGGGGTGGCAATCAGCCCCAGCATTTT. Protein: CASTLRSGGGNQPQHF.

This chain uses TRBV28 with TRBJ2-2; D remains unclear. The germline V and J ends were trimmed by 6 bases and 8 bases, with 10 bases remaining between them. The CDR3 is made up of 12 amino acids. CDR1 and CDR2 (germline): MDHEN, SYDVKM. The CDR3 DNA sequence: TGTGCCAGCAGACTCGATGCGGGGGAGCTGTTTTTT. Its translation is CASRLDAGELFF.

The chain couples TRBV29-1 to TRBJ2-3; possible D gene TRBD2, 5 bases. CDR1 and CDR2 from the germline V gene are SQVTM and ANQGSEA. Trimming cost V 3 bases and J 2 bases, with 12 bases left between them. The CDR3 is 14 amino acids. The chain's CDR3 is CSVDQDGLTDTQYF. CDR3 coding DNA: TGCAGCGTTGATCAGGACGGACTCACAGATACGCAGTATTTT.

A note on this clone: Other DNA sequences of this sample code for an identical CDR3. The chain employs TRBV5-1 and TRBJ1-1; no firm D call. The V end lost 3 bases, the J end lost 0 bases, and 9 bases lay between the germline ends. The CDR3 is made up of 14 amino acids. Germline V lookup: CDR1 SGHRS, CDR2 YFSETQ. CDR3 DNA: TGCGCCAGCAGCTCCGACGGAATGAACACTGAAGCTTTCTTT. Translated, it gives CASSSDGMNTEAFF.

The chain carries TRBV5-1 and TRBJ2-7; no definite D call. The CDR3 consists of 14 residues. V was shortened by 4 bases and J by 0 bases, with 11 bases between the two germline ends. CDR1 SGHRS and CDR2 YFSETQ come from the germline V gene. CDR3 sequence: CASSAHVLSYEQYF. CDR3 bases: TGCGCCAGCAGCGCCCACGTCCTCTCCTACGAGCAGTACTTC.

The chain uses TRBV7-9 and TRBJ2-2; D remains ambiguous. Deletions cut 5 bases from V and 7 bases from J, with 8 bases between. The CDR3 has 12 amino acids. Looked up from germline, CDR1 is SEHNR and CDR2 is FQNEAQ (reference sequence). The CDR3 DNA reads as TGTGCCAGCAGCCGCCATGACGGGGAGCTGTTTTTT. Its protein product is CASSRHDGELFF.

This clone appeared a single time. The chain uses TRBV7-2 and TRBJ1-2, with 7 bases aligning to TRBD1. With V trimmed by 0 bases and J by 5 bases, 12 bases remained unmatched. The CDR3 loop spans 17 amino acids. Germline V gene lookup returns CDR1 SGHTA and CDR2 FQGNSA. CDR3 nucleotides: TGTGCCAGCAGCTTAGCCCGTTCCGAGGGGGCTGGATATGGCTACACCTTC. It translates to CASSLARSEGAGYGYTF.

V usage is TRBV6-5 and J usage is TRBJ2-7; possible D gene TRBD2, 6 bases. The CDR3 has 13 amino acids. Trimming left V 6 bases short and J 3 bases short, with 12 bases between. Looked up from germline, CDR1 is MNHEY and CDR2 is SVGAGI. This CDR3 reads CASRGTVSYEQYF. CDR3 DNA: TGTGCCAGCAGAGGGACTGTTAGCTACGAGCAGTACTTC.

V and J are TRBV19 and TRBJ2-3; 8 bases agree with TRBD1. The CDR3 runs 13 residues. With 6 bases clipped from V and 1 base from J, the junction kept 0 bases outside the gene matches. Germline CDR1 LNHDA, CDR2 SQIVND (reference sequence). The CDR3 DNA reads TGTGCCAGTAGGACAGGGGGCACAGATACGCAGTATTTT. Its protein is CASRTGGTDTQYF.

The gene calls are TRBV5-5 and TRBJ1-4; 10 nucleotides match TRBD1. This CDR3 comprises 14 residues. Trimming at V came to 4 bases and at J to 8 bases, leaving 5 bases not matched to a gene. Germline-derived CDR1 and CDR2 are SGHKS and YYEKEE (reference sequence). CDR3: CASSRTGGDEKLFF. CDR3 DNA: TGTGCCAGCAGCAGGACAGGGGGAGACGAAAAACTGTTTTTT.

This clone was picked up a small number of times. The J gene is TRBJ2-5, the V gene TRBV5-1, with a weak D call TRBD1 (6 bases). V gave up 3 bases and J gave up 5 bases, with 11 bases separating them. From germline, CDR1 is SGHRS and CDR2 YFSETQ. The CDR3 is 13 residues long. As DNA, the CDR3 is TGCGCCAGCAGCTCGGGACATACCGAGACCCAGTACTTC. Its protein is CASSSGHTETQYF.

This chain joins TRBV28 and TRBJ1-5, with 7 bases aligning to TRBD1. Germline trimming cut 2 bases from V and 7 bases from J; bases unmatched to any gene: 11. There are 16 residues in the CDR3. Germline V lookup: CDR1 MDHEN, CDR2 SYDVKM. DNA for the CDR3: TGTGCCAGCAGTTTACCCGGGCAGGGGGTAAGCCAGCCCCAGCATTTT. Translated: CASSLPGQGVSQPQHF.

The chain carries TRBV6-6 and TRBJ2-7; D is uncertain. Trimming pared 0 bases from V and 0 bases from J, leaving 12 bases between. CDR1 is MNHNY, CDR2 SVGAGI, per germline (reference sequence). The CDR3 contains 16 residues. CDR3: CASSYSSGSPSYEQYF. In nucleotides, the CDR3 is TGTGCCAGCAGTTACTCGAGTGGTTCCCCCTCCTACGAGCAGTACTTC.

V and J are TRBV19 and TRBJ2-1; 7 positions match TRBD2. CDR3 size: 14 residues. V was pared by 5 bases and J by 9 bases, with 10 bases of the junction left unmatched. Germline V gives CDR1 LNHDA, CDR2 SQIVND (reference sequence). In nucleotides, the CDR3 is TGTGCCAGTAGTGACGGGACTATTGGAGGTGAGCAGTTCTTC. Its protein is CASSDGTIGGEQFF.

This clone was seen only once. The chain recombines TRBV30 with TRBJ1-4; D perhaps matches TRBD1 (5 bases). V lost 5 bases and J 8 bases, leaving 9 bases between the germline ends. The CDR3 has 11 amino acids. Looked up from germline, CDR1 is GTSNPN and CDR2 is SVGIG (reference sequence). The CDR3 DNA reads as TGTGCCTGGGACAGAGGAGAAAAACTGTTTTTT. It codes for CAWDRGEKLFF.

The CDR3 protein is CASSPRPTLTGQETQYF. CDR3 in DNA: TGTGCCAGCAGCCCCAGACCAACCCTGACAGGGCAAGAGACCCAGTACTTC. The chain carries TRBV7-6 and TRBJ2-5, with 7 bases lining up with TRBD1. The CDR3 has 17 amino acids. The V and J ends lost 5 bases and 2 bases, in that order; junction bases with no gene match: 14. CDR1 and CDR2 from the germline V gene are SGHVS and FNYEAQ.

This chain joins TRBV7-2 and TRBJ2-3; perhaps TRBD2 as D (6 bases). Germline CDR1 reads SGHTA; CDR2 reads FQGNSA. The CDR3 loop spans 14 amino acids. V lost 11 bases and J lost 1, with 16 bases in between. The CDR3 here is CAGSGVVGTDTQYF. CDR3 nucleotide sequence: TGTGCCGGCTCGGGGGTAGTCGGCACAGATACGCAGTATTTT. Together with reference TRBV7-2 and TRBJ2-3, the CDR3 gives the full variable domain: GAGVSQSPSNKVTEKGKDVELRCDPISGHTALYWYRQSLGQGLEFLIYFQGNSAPDKSGLPSDRFSAERTGGSVSTLTIQRTQQEDSAVYLCAGSGVVGTDTQYFGPGTRLTVL.

The rearrangement links TRBV4-1 to TRBJ2-7; D not certain. Deletions cut 0 bases from V and 2 bases from J, with 11 bases between. In germline, CDR1 is MGHRA, CDR2 YSYEKL. This CDR3 has 15 residues. CDR3 in amino acids: CASSQDPRNPYEQYF. CDR3 nucleotide sequence: TGCGCCAGCAGCCAAGATCCCAGGAACCCCTACGAGCAGTACTTC.

This rearrangement joins TRBV19 to TRBJ1-1; tentative D call: TRBD1 (6 bases). This CDR3 is built from 17 residues. The germline V gene encodes CDR1 LNHDA and CDR2 SQIVND (reference sequence). V was pared by 1 base and J by 0 bases, with 15 bases between. The CDR3 DNA sequence: TGTGCCAGTAGTATAGTTCAGGGGAAGGAGGTGAACACTGAAGCTTTCTTT. This gives the protein CASSIVQGKEVNTEAFF.

A single count supports this clone. This chain joins TRBV7-9 and TRBJ1-4, with a possible D match to TRBD1 (5 bases). The CDR3 runs 18 residues. From germline, CDR1 is SEHNR and CDR2 FQNEAQ (reference sequence). V was pared by 5 bases and J by 0 bases, with 19 bases between. In DNA, the CDR3 is TGTGCCAGCAGCCTCTTTTGGAGGGGATCGCCAACTAATGAAAAACTGTTTTTT. Translating it yields CASSLFWRGSPTNEKLFF.

This chain links TRBV11-2 with TRBJ2-2, with unresolved D. Per germline, CDR1 SGHAT and CDR2 FQNNGV. V was trimmed by 5 bases and J by 0 bases, leaving 7 bases between them. There are 14 residues in the CDR3. The CDR3 DNA sequence: TGTGCCAGCAGCCCAAGAACGAACACCGGGGAGCTGTTTTTT. Translation: CASSPRTNTGELFF.

J is TRBJ1-4 and V is TRBV30; 7 bases agree with TRBD1. Germline loops: CDR1 GTSNPN, CDR2 SVGIG (reference sequence). The CDR3 extends over 13 amino acids. Trimming took 5 bases from V and 5 from J; bases not matched to a gene: 5. This CDR3 reads CAWAWGQNEKLFF. CDR3 nucleotide sequence: TGTGCCTGGGCTTGGGGACAGAATGAAAAACTGTTTTTT. Combining the CDR3 with reference TRBV30 and TRBJ1-4 gives the whole variable domain SQTIHQWPATLVQPVGSPLSLECTVEGTSNPNLYWYRQAAGRGLQLLFYSVGIGQISSEVPQNLSASRPQDRQFILSSKKLLLSDSGFYLCAWAWGQNEKLFFGSGTQLSVL.

This clone came up once. V gene TRBV10-3 combines with J gene TRBJ1-1; D not resolved. The CDR3 is made up of 13 amino acids. V lost 6 bases and J lost 1, with 9 bases in between. Germline CDR1 is ENHRY and CDR2 is SYGVKD. CDR3 loop: CAIRGSSNTEAFF. In DNA, the CDR3 is TGTGCCATCAGGGGGTCGTCGAACACTGAAGCTTTCTTT.

The chain is built from TRBV28 and TRBJ1-1; 7 nucleotides agree with TRBD1. This CDR3 contains 14 residues. From germline, CDR1 is MDHEN and CDR2 SYDVKM. V gave up 5 bases and J gave up 11 bases; unmatched junction bases: 14. CDR3 protein: CASSGQRTGPVAFF. The DNA for the CDR3 is TGTGCCAGCAGTGGCCAAAGGACAGGCCCCGTGGCTTTCTTT.

J is TRBJ2-5 and V is TRBV19, with 9 nucleotides matching TRBD2. The V segment lost 5 bases and the J segment 4 bases; nucleotides outside the gene matches: 5. The CDR3 contains 14 residues. Per germline, CDR1 LNHDA and CDR2 SQIVND (reference sequence). The CDR3 DNA is TGTGCCAGTAGTTACCTAGCGGGAAGAGAGACCCAGTACTTC. Amino acids: CASSYLAGRETQYF.

This chain uses TRBV5-4 with TRBJ2-7; 9 bases fit TRBD2. Germline V gene lookup returns CDR1 SGHNT and CDR2 YYREEE (reference sequence). V shed 4 bases, J shed 2 bases, and the junction held 10 bases outside the gene matches. The CDR3 runs to 16 residues. CDR3 nucleotides: TGTGCCAGCAGCCCACGGACTAGCGACGCGACCTACGAGCAGTACTTC. Translating it yields CASSPRTSDATYEQYF.

The chain recombines TRBV15 with TRBJ2-1, with 10 bases identical to TRBD1. The length of the CDR3 is 15 residues. The trim removed 5 bases at V and 8 bases at J, leaving 9 bases unmatched. Looked up from germline, CDR1 is LNHNV and CDR2 is YYDKDF (reference sequence). The DNA of the CDR3 is TGTGCCACCAGCCGAACGGGACAGGGGTTCGATGAGCAGTTCTTC. Protein: CATSRTGQGFDEQFF.

The V gene is TRBV5-1, the J gene TRBJ1-1; 9 nucleotides agree with TRBD1. Germline values: CDR1 SGHRS, CDR2 YFSETQ. The CDR3 extends over 15 amino acids. The V gene end was trimmed by 4 bases and the J gene end by 3 bases; junction bases not matched to a gene: 7. Here the CDR3 reads CASSAGTGMYTEAFF. CDR3 DNA: TGCGCCAGCAGCGCCGGGACAGGGATGTACACTGAAGCTTTCTTT. Full variable domain (remainder filled in from reference TRBV5-1 and TRBJ1-1): KAGVTQTPRYLIKTRGQQVTLSCSPISGHRSVSWYQQTPGQGLQFLFEYFSETQRNKGNFPGRFSGRQFSNSRSEMNVSTLELGDSALYLCASSAGTGMYTEAFFGQGTRLTVV.